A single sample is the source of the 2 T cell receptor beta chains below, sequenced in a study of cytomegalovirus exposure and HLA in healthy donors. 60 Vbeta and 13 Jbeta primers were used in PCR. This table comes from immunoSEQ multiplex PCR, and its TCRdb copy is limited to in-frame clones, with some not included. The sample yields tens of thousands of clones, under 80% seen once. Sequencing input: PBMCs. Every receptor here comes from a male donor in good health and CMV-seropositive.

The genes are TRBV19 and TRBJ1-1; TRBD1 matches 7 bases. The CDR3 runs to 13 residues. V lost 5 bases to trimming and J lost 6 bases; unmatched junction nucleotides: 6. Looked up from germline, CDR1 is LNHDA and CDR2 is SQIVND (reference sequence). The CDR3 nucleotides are TGTGCCAGTAGTCTTCAGGGGGGCCCTGAAGCTTTCTTT. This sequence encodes CASSLQGGPEAFF. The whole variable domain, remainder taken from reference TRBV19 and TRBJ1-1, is DGGITQSPKYLFRKEGQNVTLSCEQNLNHDAMYWYRQDPGQGLRLIYYSQIVNDFQKGDIAEGYSVSREKKESFPLTVTSAQKNPTAFYLCASSLQGGPEAFFGQGTRLTVV.

The CDR3 here is CASSDTGYEQYF. CDR3 coding DNA: TGTGCCAGCAGCGATACAGGGTACGAGCAGTACTTC. The chain uses TRBV7-9 and TRBJ2-7; D is perhaps TRBD1 (6 bases). Germline lookup yields CDR1 SEHNR and CDR2 FQNEAQ (reference sequence). This CDR3 has 12 amino acids. V was clipped by 5 bases and J by 4 bases, with 9 bases between them. The full variable domain, rest sourced from reference TRBV7-9 and TRBJ2-7, is DTGVSQNPRHKITKRGQNVTFRCDPISEHNRLYWYRQTLGQGPEFLTYFQNEAQLEKSRLLSDRFSAERPKGSFSTLEIQRTEQGDSAMYLCASSDTGYEQYFGPGTRLTVT.